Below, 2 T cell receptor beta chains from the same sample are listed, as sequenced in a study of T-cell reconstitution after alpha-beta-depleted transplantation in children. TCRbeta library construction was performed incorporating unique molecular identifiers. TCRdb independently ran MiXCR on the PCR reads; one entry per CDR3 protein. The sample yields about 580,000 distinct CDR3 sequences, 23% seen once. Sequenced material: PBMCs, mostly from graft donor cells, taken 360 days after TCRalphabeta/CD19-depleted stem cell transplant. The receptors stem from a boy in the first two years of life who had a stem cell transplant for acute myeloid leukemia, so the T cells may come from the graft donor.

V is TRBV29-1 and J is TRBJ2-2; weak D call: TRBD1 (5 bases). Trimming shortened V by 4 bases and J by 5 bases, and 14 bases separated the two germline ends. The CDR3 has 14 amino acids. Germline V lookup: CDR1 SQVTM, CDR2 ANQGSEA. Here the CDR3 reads CSVVDGARTGELFF. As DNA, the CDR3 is TGCAGCGTTGTGGATGGGGCGCGTACCGGGGAGCTGTTTTTT.

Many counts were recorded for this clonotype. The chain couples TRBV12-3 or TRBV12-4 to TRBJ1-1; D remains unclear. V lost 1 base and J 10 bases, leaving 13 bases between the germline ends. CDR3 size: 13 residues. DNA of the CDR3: TGTGCCAGCAGTTTAGAGACGGACCGAGGAGCTTTCTTT. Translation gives CASSLETDRGAFF.